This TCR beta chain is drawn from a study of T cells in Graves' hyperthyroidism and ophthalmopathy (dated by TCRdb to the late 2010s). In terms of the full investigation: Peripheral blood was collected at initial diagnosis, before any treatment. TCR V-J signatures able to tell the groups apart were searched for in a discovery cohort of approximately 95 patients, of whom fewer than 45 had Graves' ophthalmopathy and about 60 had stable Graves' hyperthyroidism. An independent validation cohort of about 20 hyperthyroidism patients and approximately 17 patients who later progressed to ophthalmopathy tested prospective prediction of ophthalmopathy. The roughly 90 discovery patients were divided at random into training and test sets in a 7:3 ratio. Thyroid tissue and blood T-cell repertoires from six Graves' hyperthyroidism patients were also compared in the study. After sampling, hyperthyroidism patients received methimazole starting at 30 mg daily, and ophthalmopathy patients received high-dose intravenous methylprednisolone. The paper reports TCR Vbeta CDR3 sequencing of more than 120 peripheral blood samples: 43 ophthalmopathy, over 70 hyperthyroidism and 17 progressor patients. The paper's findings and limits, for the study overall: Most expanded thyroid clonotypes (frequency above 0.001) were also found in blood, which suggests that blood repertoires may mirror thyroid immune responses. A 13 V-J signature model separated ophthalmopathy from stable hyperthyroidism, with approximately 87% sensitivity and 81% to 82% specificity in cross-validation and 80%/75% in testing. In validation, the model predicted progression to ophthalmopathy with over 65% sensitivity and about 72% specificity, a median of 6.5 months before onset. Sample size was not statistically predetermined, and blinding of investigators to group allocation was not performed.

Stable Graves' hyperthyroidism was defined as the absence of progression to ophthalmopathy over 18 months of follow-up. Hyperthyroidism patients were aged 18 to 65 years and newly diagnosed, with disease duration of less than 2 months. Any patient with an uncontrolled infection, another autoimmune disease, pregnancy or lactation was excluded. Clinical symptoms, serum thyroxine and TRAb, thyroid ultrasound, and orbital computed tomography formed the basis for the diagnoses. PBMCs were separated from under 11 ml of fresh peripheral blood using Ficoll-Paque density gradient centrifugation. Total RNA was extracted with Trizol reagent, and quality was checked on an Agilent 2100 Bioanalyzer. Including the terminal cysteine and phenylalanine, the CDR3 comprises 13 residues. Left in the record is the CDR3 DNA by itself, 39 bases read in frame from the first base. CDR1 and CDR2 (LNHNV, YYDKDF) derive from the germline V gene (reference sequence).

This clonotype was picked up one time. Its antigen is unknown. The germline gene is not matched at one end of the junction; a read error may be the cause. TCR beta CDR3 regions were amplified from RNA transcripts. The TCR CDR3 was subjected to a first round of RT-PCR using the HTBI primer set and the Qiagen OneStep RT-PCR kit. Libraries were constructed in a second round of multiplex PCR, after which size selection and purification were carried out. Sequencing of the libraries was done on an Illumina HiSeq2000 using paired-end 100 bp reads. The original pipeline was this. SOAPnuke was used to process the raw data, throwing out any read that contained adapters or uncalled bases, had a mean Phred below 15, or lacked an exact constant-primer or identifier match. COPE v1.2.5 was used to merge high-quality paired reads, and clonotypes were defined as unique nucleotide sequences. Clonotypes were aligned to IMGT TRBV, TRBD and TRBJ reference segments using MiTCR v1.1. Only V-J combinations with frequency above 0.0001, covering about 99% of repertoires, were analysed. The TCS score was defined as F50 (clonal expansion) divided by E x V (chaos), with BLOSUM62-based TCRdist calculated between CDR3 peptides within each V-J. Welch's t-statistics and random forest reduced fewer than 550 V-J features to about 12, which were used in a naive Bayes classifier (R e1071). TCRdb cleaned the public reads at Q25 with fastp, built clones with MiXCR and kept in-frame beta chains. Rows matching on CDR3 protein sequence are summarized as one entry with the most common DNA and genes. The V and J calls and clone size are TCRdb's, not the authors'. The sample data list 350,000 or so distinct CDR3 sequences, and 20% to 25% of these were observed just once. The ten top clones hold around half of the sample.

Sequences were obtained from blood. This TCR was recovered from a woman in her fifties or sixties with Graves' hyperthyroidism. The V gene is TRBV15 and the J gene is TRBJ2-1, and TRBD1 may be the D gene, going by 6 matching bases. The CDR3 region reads CTTSRGGLNEQFF. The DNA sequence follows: TGTACCACCAGCAGAGGGGGTTTGAATGAGCAGTTCTTC.